This T cell receptor (beta chain) was identified in a study of T cell responses to AZD1222 COVID-19 vaccine. The sample holds one count of this clone. What it binds is unknown. Per germline, CDR1 GTSNPN and CDR2 SVGIG (reference sequence). Deletions cut 0 bases from V and 1 base from J, with 7 bases between. The CDR3 has 14 amino acids. Profiling relied on immunoSEQ multiplex PCR, and the TCRdb table lists in-frame clones only, not all of them. The top ten clones hold 3% to 4% of a sample with more than 140,000 clones, approximately 88% of them seen once. General study results and limits: Spike was spanned by vaccine-associated CD4 TCRs, which were dominant at 160-218 and 743-854. Recipients of AZD1222 seropositive at baseline numbered only 5 to 7. The donors showed a predominance of white British ancestry and of females, with possible underestimation of clonal diversity.

This sequence joins TRBV30 and TRBJ1-5; D gene uncertain. Source: peripheral blood, taken on day 0 of MenACWY control vaccination. The source of this sequence is an adult in good health. The CDR3 region has the DNA TGTGCCTGGAGTGTAGGGCAGAGCAATCAGCCCCAGCATTTT. Residues: CAWSVGQSNQPQHF.